The TCR beta chain described here comes from a study of blood T cell repertoires in COVID-19. Across the study: Samples of COVID-19 (acute and convalescent) were obtained from the United States, Italy and Spain. PBMCs, B-cell-depleted T cells, or T cells provided the cDNA or gDNA that made up the material.

In the study's own analysis: Estimation of nucleated cell counts relied on the amplification of reference gene primers. The assay was immunoSEQ multiplex PCR, and TCRdb's table has in-frame clones only and misses some. The V and J calls and clone size are taken from that table; D and trimming were inferred from the DNA. The sample lists roughly 150,000 clones, around 88% occurring once. The CDR3 runs 14 residues. The germline V gene has CDR1 SNHLY and CDR2 FYNNEI. V lost 5 bases and J lost 6, with 14 bases in between. The source is a human donor in a cohort sampled during active COVID-19. Sequencing input: peripheral blood. V and J are TRBV2 and TRBJ1-5; a weak D match, TRBD1 (6 bases). The chain's CDR3 is CASSSDSGVQPQHF. DNA of the CDR3: TGTGCCAGCAGTAGCGATTCAGGGGTTCAGCCCCAGCATTTT.